This TCR beta chain comes out of a study of molecular identifiers for immune sequencing clone quantification. Study in general: In replicates, the authors split RNA from approximately 22,000 or 94,000 naive CD8 cells five ways and sequenced four.

With listed TCR primers and previously described methods, bulk TCR libraries were prepared. TCRdb itself ran the PCR reads through MiXCR, one entry per CDR3 protein. The sample contains about 40,000 distinct CDR3 sequences, roughly 21% of which appear only once. CDR3 length: 17 amino acids. With V trimmed by 5 bases and J by 10 bases, 15 bases remained unmatched. Germline CDR1 and CDR2: LNHDA and SQIVND (reference sequence). In this sample, this clonotype turned up many times. Its antigen is unidentified. Whole-study results and caveats: Spike-in Jurkat TCR RNA from a single cell reportedly registered among 950,000 or so naive cells.

Sequencing libraries of naive CD8 cells derived from approximately 22,000 to 940,000 sorted cells with 10%, 30% or 50% RNA. V gene TRBV19 combines with J gene TRBJ2-1; 12 positions agree with TRBD2. Specimen: naive CD8+ T cells from blood, with Jurkat cell RNA spiked in. Documented subset: FACS-sorted CD8+CD4-CCR7+CD45RA+ naive T cells. This sequence originates from a human donor in good health. Some libraries in this study had Jurkat cell RNA spiked in. The CDR3 DNA reads TGTGCCAGTAGTCCCGTCGGACTAGCGGGGCACCGAGGAGAGCAGTTCTTC. This encodes CASSPVGLAGHRGEQFF.